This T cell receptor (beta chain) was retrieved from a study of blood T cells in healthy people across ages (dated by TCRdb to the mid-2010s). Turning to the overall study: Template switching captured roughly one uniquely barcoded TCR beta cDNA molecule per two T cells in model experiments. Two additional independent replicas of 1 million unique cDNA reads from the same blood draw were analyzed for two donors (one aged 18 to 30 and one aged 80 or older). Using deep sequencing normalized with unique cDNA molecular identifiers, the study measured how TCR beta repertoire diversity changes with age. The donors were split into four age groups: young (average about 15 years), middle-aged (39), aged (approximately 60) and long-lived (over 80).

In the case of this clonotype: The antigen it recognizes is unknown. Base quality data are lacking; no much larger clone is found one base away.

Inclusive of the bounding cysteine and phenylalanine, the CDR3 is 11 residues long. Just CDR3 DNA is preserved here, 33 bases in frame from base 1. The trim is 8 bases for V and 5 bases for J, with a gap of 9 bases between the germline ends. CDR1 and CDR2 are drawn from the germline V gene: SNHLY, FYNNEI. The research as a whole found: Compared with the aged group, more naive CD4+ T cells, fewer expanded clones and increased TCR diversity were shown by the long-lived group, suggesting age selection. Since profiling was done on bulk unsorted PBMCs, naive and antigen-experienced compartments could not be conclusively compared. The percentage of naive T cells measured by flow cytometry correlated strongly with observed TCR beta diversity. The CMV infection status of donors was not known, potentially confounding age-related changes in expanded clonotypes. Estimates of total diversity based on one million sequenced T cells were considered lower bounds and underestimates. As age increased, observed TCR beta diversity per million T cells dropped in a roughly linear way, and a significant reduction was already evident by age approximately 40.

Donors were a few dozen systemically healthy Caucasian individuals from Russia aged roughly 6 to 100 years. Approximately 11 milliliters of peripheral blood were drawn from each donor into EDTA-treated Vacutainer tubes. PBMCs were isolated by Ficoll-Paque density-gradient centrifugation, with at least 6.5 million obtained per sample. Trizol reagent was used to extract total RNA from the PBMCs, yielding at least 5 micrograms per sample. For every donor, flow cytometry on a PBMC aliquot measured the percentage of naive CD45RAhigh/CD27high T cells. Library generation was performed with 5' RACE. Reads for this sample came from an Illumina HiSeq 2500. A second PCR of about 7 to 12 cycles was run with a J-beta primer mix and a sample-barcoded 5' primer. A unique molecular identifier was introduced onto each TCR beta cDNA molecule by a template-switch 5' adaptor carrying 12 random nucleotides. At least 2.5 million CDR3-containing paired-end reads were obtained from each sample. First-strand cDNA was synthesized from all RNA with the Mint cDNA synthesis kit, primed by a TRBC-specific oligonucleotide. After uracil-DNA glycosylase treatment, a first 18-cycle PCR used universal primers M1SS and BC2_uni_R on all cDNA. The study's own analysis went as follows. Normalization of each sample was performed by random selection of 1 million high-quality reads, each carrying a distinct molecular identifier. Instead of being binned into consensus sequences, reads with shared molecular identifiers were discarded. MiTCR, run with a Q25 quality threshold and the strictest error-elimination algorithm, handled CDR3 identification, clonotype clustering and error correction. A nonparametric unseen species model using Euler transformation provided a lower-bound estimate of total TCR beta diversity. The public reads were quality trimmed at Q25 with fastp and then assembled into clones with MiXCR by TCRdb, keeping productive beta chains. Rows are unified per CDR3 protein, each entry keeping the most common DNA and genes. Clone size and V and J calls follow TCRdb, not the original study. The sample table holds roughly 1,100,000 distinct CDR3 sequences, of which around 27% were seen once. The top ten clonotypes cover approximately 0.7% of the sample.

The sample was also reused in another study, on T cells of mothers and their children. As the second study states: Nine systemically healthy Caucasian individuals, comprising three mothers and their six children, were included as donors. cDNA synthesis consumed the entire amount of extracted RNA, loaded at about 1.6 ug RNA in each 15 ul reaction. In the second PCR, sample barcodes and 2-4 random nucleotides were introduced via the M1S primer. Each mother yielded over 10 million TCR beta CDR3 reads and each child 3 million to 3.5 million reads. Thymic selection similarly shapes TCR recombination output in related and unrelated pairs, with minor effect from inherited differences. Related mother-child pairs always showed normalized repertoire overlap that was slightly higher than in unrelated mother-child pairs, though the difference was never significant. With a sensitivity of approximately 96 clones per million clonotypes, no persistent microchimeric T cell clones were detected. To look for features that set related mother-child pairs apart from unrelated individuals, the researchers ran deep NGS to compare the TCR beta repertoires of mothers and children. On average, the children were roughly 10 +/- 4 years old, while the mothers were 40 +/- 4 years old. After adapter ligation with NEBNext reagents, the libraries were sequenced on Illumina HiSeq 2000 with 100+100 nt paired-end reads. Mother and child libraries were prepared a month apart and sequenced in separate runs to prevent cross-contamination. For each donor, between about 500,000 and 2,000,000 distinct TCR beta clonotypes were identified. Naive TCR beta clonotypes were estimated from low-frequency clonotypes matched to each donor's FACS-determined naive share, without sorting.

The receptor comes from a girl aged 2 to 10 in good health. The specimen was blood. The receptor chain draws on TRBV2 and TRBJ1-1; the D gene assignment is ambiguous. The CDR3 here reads CASAMGTEAFF. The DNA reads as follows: TGTGCCAGCGCTATGGGGACTGAAGCTTTCTTT.